The entry that follows covers one TCR beta chain sequence. Its target is unknown. CDR1 and CDR2 from the germline V gene are MGHRA and YSYEKL. V lost 1 base, J lost 13 bases, and 11 bases lay in between. This CDR3 has 12 residues. The sample belongs to a study of blood T cells in healthy people across ages. Findings of the study overall: Per million T cells, the diversity of TCR beta decreased roughly linearly as age advanced. Calculation of diversity from one million T cells yielded estimates considered to be underestimates.

A second roughly 6 to 12 cycle PCR used barcoded and J-beta primers. Every sample gave at least 2.5 million paired-end reads containing CDR3. MiXCR was run by TCRdb on the 5' RACE reads, yielding one entry per CDR3 protein. The sample includes 500,000 to 700,000 distinct CDR3 sequences, approximately 30% of them seen just once. The source material was blood. This chain links TRBV4-1 with TRBJ1-3; unclear D gene. The sequence was collected from a woman aged 80 or older in good health. The chain's CDR3 is CASSQGASRIYF. CDR3 sequence (DNA): TGCGCCAGCAGCCAAGGGGCATCCCGGATATATTTT.